This TCR beta chain was recorded in a study of blood T cell repertoires in COVID-19. The overall study: The study drew acute and convalescent COVID-19 samples from the United States, Italy and Spain. PBMCs, B-cell-depleted T cells, or T cells were the source of the cDNA or gDNA that made up the material.

Authors' analysis steps: Scientists estimated how many nucleated cells there were by amplifying reference gene primers. Some clones are missing from TCRdb's copy, which holds only in-frame ones; the method was immunoSEQ multiplex PCR. The V and J calls and clone size come from that table; D and trimming were worked out from the DNA. The sample lists fewer than 300,000 clones; 87% were seen once. Sequenced sample: peripheral blood. The origin of this receptor is a woman aged 45 to 65 with acute or convalescent COVID-19.

This CDR3 reads CASSLFQSDTQYF. In DNA, the CDR3 is TGTGCCAGCAGCTTATTCCAGTCAGATACGCAGTATTTT. The chain employs TRBV7-3 and TRBJ2-3; D is undetermined. V was trimmed by 2 bases and J by 4 bases, leaving 7 bases between them. The CDR3 runs 13 residues. Per germline, CDR1 SGHTA and CDR2 FQGTGA.